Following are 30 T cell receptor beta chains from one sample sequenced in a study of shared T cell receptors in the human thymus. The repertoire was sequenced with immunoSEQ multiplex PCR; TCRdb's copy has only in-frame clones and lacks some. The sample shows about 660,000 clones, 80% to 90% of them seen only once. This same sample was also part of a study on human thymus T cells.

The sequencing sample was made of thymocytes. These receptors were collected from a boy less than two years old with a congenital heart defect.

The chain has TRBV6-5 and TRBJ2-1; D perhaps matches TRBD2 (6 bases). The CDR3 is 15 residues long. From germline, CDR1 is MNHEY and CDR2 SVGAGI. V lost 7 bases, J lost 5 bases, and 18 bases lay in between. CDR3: CASTQRVRDHNEQFF. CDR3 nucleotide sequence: TGTGCCAGCACTCAAAGGGTGCGGGACCACAATGAGCAGTTCTTC.

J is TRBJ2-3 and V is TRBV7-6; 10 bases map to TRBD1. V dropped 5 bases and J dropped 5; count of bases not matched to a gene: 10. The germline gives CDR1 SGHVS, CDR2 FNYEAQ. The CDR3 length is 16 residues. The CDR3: CASSIMTGGSVDTQYF. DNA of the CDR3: TGTGCCAGCAGCATAATGACAGGGGGCTCGGTAGATACGCAGTATTTT.

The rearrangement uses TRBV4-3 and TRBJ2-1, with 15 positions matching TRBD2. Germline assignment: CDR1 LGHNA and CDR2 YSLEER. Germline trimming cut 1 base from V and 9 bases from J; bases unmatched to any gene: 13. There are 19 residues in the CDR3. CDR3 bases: TGCGCCAGCAGCCAAGCCCCCGGACTAGCGGGAGGGCCGTTGTGTGAGCAGTTCTTC. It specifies CASSQAPGLAGGPLCEQFF.

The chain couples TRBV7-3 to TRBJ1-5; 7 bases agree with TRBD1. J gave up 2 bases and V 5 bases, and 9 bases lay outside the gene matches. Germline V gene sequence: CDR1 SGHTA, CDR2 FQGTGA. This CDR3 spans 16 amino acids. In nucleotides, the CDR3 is TGTGCCAGCAGCCTCCTATACAGGGGAGGCAATCAGCCCCAGCATTTT. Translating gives CASSLLYRGGNQPQHF.

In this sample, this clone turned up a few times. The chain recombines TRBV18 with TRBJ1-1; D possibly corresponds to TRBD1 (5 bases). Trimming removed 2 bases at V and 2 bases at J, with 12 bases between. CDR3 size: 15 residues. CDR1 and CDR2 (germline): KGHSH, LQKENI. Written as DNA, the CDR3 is TGTGCCAGCTCACCAAGTCTCAGGGATAACACTGAAGCTTTCTTT. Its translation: CASSPSLRDNTEAFF.

CDR3 amino acids: CASSYSSGTGAHTIYF. As DNA, the CDR3 is TGTGCCAGCAGTTATTCATCCGGGACAGGGGCACACACCATATATTTT. This chain links TRBV2 with TRBJ1-3; TRBD1 aligns across 10 bases. V lost 5 bases, J lost 8 bases, and 12 bases stayed unmatched. The germline gives CDR1 SNHLY, CDR2 FYNNEI. The CDR3 runs to 16 residues.

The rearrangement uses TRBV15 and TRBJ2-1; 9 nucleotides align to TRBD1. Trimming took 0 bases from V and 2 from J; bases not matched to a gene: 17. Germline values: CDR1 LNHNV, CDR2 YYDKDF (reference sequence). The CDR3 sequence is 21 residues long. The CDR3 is CATSRENPEGRRDRAYNEQFF. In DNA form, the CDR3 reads TGTGCCACCAGCAGAGAGAACCCAGAGGGACGACGGGACAGGGCCTACAATGAGCAGTTCTTC. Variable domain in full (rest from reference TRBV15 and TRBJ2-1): DAMVIQNPRYQVTQFGKPVTLSCSQTLNHNVMYWYQQKSSQAPKLLFHYYDKDFNNEADTPDNFQSRRPNTSFCFLDIRSPGLGDTAMYLCATSRENPEGRRDRAYNEQFFGPGTRLTVL.

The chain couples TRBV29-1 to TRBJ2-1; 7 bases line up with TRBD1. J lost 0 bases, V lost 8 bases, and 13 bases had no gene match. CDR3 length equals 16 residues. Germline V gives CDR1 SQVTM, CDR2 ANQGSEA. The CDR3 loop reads CSIRGLAPSSYNEQFF. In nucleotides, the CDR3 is TGCAGCATAAGGGGGCTAGCCCCAAGCTCCTACAATGAGCAGTTCTTC.

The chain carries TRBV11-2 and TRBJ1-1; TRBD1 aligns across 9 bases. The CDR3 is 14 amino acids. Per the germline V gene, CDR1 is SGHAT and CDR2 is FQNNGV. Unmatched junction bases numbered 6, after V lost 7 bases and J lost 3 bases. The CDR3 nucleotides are TGTGCCAGCACTACGGACAGGGGAGACACTGAAGCTTTCTTT. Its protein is CASTTDRGDTEAFF.

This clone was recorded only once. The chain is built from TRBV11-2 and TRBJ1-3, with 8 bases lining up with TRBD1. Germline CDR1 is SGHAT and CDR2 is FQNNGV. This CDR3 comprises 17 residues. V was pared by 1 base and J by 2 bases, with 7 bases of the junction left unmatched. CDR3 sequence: CASSLGTGKSPGNTIYF. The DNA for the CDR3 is TGTGCCAGCAGCTTAGGGACAGGGAAGAGTCCTGGAAACACCATATATTTT.

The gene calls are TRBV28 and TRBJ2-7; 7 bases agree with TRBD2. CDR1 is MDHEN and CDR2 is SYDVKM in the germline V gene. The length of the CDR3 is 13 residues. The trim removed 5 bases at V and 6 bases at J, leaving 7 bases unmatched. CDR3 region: CASSPGGYFEQYF. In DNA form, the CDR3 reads TGTGCCAGCAGTCCCGGGGGGTACTTCGAGCAGTACTTC.

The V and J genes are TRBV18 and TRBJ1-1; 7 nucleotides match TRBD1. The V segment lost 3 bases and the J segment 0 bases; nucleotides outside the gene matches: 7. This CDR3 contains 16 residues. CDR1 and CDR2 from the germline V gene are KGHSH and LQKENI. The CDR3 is CASSPLPTGVNTEAFF. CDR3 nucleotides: TGTGCCAGCTCACCCCTACCCACAGGGGTGAACACTGAAGCTTTCTTT.

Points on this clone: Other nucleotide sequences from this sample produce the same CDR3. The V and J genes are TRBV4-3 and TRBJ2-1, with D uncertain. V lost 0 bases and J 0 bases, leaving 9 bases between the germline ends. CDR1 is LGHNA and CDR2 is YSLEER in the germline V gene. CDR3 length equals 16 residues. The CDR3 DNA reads TGCGCCAGCAGCCAAGATACCAAGAGCTCCTACAATGAGCAGTTCTTC. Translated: CASSQDTKSSYNEQFF.

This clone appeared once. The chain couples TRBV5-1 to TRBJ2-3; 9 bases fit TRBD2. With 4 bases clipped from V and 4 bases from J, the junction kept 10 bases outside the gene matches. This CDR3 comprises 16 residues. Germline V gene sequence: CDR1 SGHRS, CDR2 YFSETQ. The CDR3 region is CASSVEASGAADTQYF. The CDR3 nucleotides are TGCGCCAGCAGCGTGGAGGCTAGCGGGGCCGCAGATACGCAGTATTTT.

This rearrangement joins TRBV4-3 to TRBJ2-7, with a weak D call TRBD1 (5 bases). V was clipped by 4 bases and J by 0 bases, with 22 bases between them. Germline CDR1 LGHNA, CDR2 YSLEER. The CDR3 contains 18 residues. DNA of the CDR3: TGCGCCAGCAGCCCCCTCAGGAGACAGCCTAGGAGCTCCTACGAGCAGTACTTC. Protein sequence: CASSPLRRQPRSSYEQYF.

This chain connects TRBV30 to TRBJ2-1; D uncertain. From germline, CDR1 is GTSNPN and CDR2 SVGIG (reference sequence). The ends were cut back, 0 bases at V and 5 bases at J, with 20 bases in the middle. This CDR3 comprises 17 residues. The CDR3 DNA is TGTGCCTGGAGTGTACTTAGTCCAGCGTCCCAAAACAATGAGCAGTTCTTC. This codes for CAWSVLSPASQNNEQFF.

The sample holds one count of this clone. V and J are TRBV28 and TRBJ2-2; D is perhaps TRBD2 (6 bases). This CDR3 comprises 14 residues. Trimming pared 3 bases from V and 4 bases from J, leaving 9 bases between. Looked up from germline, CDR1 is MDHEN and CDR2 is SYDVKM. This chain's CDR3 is CASSFLGSTGELFF. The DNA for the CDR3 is TGTGCCAGCAGTTTTCTCGGGAGCACCGGGGAGCTGTTTTTT.

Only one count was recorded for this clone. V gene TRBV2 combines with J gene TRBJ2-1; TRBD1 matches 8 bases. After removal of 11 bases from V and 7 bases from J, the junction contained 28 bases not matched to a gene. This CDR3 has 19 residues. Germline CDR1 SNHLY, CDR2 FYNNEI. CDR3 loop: CAGGDRDRKAGPGWNEQFF. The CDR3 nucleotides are TGTGCCGGAGGGGACCGGGACAGGAAAGCCGGGCCAGGGTGGAATGAGCAGTTCTTC. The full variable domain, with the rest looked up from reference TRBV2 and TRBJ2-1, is EPEVTQTPSHQVTQMGQEVILRCVPISNHLYFYWYRQILGQKVEFLVSFYNNEISEKSEIFDDQFSVERPDGSNFTLKIRSTKLEDSAMYFCAGGDRDRKAGPGWNEQFFGPGTRLTVL.

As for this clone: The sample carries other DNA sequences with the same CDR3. CDR3 in amino acids: CATQGQGLNRYTF. DNA of the CDR3: TGTGCCACCCAGGGGCAGGGGTTAAATCGCTACACCTTC. The chain carries TRBV28 and TRBJ1-2; weak D call: TRBD1 (6 bases). Trimming shortened V by 10 bases and J by 9 bases, and 21 bases separated the two germline ends. Germline V gene sequence: CDR1 MDHEN, CDR2 SYDVKM. CDR3 length: 13 residues.

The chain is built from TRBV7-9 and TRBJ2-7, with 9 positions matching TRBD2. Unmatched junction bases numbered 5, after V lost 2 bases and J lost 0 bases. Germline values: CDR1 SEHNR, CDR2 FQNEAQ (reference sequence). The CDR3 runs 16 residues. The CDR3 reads CASSLSASGASYEQYF. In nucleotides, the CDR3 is TGTGCCAGCAGCTTATCGGCTAGCGGGGCCTCCTACGAGCAGTACTTC.

CDR3 protein: CASSLAECEQFF. CDR3 sequence (DNA): TGTGCCAGCAGTTTGGCGGAGTGTGAGCAGTTCTTC. This chain uses TRBV28 with TRBJ2-1; D gene ambiguous. This CDR3 is 12 amino acids long. From germline, CDR1 is MDHEN and CDR2 SYDVKM. V lost 3 bases, J lost 9 bases, and 9 bases lay in between.

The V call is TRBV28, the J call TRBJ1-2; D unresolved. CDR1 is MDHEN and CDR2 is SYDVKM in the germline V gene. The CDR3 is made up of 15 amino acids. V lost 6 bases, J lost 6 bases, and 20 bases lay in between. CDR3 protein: CASRPGRAFADGYTF. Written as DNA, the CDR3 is TGTGCCAGCAGGCCTGGGAGGGCGTTCGCCGATGGCTACACCTTC.

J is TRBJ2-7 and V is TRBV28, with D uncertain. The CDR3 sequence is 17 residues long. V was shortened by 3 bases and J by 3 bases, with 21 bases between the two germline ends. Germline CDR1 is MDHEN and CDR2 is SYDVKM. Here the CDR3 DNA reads TGTGCCAGCAGTTTTCTTGGGTGGCCCCCGGAGAACTACGAGCAGTACTTC. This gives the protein CASSFLGWPPENYEQYF. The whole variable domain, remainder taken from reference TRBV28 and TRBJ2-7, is DVKVTQSSRYLVKRTGEKVFLECVQDMDHENMFWYRQDPGLGLRLIYFSYDVKMKEKGDIPEGYSVSREKKERFSLILESASTNQTSMYLCASSFLGWPPENYEQYFGPGTRLTVT.

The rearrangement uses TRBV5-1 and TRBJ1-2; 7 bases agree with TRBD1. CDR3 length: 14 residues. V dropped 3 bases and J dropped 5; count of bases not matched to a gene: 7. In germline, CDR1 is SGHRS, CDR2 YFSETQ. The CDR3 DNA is TGCGCCAGCAGCTACGGACAGGAACCTTATGGCTACACCTTC. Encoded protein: CASSYGQEPYGYTF.

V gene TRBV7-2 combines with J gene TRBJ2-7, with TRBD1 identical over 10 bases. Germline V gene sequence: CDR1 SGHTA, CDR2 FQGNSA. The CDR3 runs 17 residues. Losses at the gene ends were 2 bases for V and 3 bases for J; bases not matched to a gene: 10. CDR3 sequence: CASSLRSGTGEDYEQYF. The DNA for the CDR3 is TGTGCCAGCAGCTTAAGATCCGGGACAGGGGAGGACTACGAGCAGTACTTC.

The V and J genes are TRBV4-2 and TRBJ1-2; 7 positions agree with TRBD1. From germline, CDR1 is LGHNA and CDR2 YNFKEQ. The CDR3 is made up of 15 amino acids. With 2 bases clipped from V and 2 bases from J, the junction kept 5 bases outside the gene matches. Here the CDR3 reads CASSQKGQQNYGYTF. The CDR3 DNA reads TGTGCCAGCAGCCAAAAGGGACAGCAGAACTATGGCTACACCTTC.

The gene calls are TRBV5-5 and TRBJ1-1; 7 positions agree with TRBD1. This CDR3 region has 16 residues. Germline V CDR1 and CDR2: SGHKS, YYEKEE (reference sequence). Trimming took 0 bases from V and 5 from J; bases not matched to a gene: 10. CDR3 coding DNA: TGTGCCAGCAGCTTGGTTACGGTGAGGGGGCGGACTGAAGCTTTCTTT. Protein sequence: CASSLVTVRGRTEAFF.

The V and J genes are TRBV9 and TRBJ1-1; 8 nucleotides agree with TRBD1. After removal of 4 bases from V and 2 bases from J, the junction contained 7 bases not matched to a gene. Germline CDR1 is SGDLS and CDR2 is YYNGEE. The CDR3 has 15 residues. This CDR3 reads CASSTETGANTEAFF. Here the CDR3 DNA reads TGTGCCAGCAGCACAGAGACAGGGGCAAACACTGAAGCTTTCTTT.

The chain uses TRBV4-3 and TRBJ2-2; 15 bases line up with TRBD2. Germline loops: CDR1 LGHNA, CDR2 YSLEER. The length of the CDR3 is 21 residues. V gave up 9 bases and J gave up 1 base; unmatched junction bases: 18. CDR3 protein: CASRIRVVMGLAGGNTGELFF. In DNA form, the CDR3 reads TGCGCCAGTAGAATACGAGTGGTTATGGGACTAGCGGGAGGGAACACCGGGGAGCTGTTTTTT.

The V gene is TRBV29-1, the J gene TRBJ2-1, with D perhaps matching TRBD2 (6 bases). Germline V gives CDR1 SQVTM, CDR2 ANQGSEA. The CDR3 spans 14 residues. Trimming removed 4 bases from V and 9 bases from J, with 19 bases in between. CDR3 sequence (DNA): TGCAGCGTTGTCCGCGGGATCCAAGCGGGTGAGCAGTTCTTC. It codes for CSVVRGIQAGEQFF.